One and the same sample provided the 27 T cell receptor beta chains below, sequenced in a study of chemoradiotherapy in HPV16-positive cancers (dated by TCRdb to the early 2020s). Libraries were built with the immunoSEQ multiplex PCR assay. TCRdb holds this immuneACCESS table with in-frame rearrangements only. Some clones are missing; in checked studies, unresolved V genes explain under half, and the rest has no known cause. The sample yields 65,000 to 80,000 clones; about 88% were counted once. The ten most abundant clones make up around 4.4% of the sample. The sequences come from blood, collected from a patient who underwent chemoradiotherapy. These TCRs come from a human donor with HPV-associated anogenital cancer.

The CDR3 nucleotides read TGTGCCAGCATCCCAAAAAACAGTATCTATGGCTACACCTTC. The encoded protein is CASIPKNSIYGYTF. V usage is TRBV7-9 and J usage is TRBJ1-2; D is undetermined. V was trimmed by 7 bases and J by 4 bases, leaving 16 bases between them. Germline-derived CDR1 and CDR2 are SEHNR and FQNEAQ (reference sequence). This CDR3 has 14 amino acids. The whole variable domain, filled in from reference TRBV7-9 and TRBJ1-2, reads DTGVSQNPRHKITKRGQNVTFRCDPISEHNRLYWYRQTLGQGPEFLTYFQNEAQLEKSRLLSDRFSAERPKGSFSTLEIQRTEQGDSAMYLCASIPKNSIYGYTFGSGTRLTVV.

In its sample, this clone was seen a few times. The CDR3: CASLRPGTVSNTGELFF. The CDR3, as DNA: TGTGCCAGCCTTCGGCCAGGGACCGTGTCGAACACCGGGGAGCTGTTTTTT. J is TRBJ2-2 and V is TRBV28; D is tentatively TRBD1 or TRBD2 (5 bases each). The CDR3 loop spans 17 amino acids. Germline values: CDR1 MDHEN, CDR2 SYDVKM. V was cut by 8 bases and J by 0 bases, with 19 bases left in between.

This chain connects TRBV2 to TRBJ1-4, with D possibly being TRBD1 (6 bases). CDR1 is SNHLY, CDR2 FYNNEI, per germline. V lost 4 bases and J lost 0, with 21 bases in between. CDR3 length: 19 residues. CDR3 sequence (DNA): TGTGCCAGCAGTGCTTACGGGGGCGCACCCATTGCAACTAATGAAAAACTGTTTTTT. Its translation is CASSAYGGAPIATNEKLFF. The full variable domain, rest sourced from reference TRBV2 and TRBJ1-4, is EPEVTQTPSHQVTQMGQEVILRCVPISNHLYFYWYRQILGQKVEFLVSFYNNEISEKSEIFDDQFSVERPDGSNFTLKIRSTKLEDSAMYFCASSAYGGAPIATNEKLFFGSGTQLSVL.

The chain employs TRBV6-1 and TRBJ2-3; D is perhaps TRBD2 (6 bases). The CDR3 loop spans 16 amino acids. The V end lost 4 bases, the J end lost 0 bases, and 14 bases lay between the germline ends. Looked up from germline, CDR1 is MNHNS and CDR2 is SASEGT. CDR3 sequence: CASSVLGGASTDTQYF. For the CDR3, the DNA is TGTGCCAGCAGTGTCCTGGGCGGGGCTAGCACAGATACGCAGTATTTT.

The chain uses TRBV19 and TRBJ1-6; 8 bases line up with TRBD1. Trimming took 3 bases from V and 4 from J; bases not matched to a gene: 5. This CDR3 contains 16 residues. Germline values: CDR1 LNHDA, CDR2 SQIVND (reference sequence). The CDR3 region has the DNA TGTGCCAGTAGTATCCCGACAGGGGATTATAATTCACCCCTCCACTTT. Its translation is CASSIPTGDYNSPLHF.

V gene TRBV18 combines with J gene TRBJ2-7, with 7 nucleotides matching TRBD1. Germline V gives CDR1 KGHSH, CDR2 LQKENI. This CDR3 spans 15 amino acids. V lost 3 bases to trimming and J lost 6 bases; unmatched junction nucleotides: 11. CDR3 in amino acids: CASSPSGTERTEQYF. The CDR3 DNA is TGTGCCAGCTCACCCTCCGGGACAGAGAGAACCGAGCAGTACTTC.

This chain uses TRBV19 with TRBJ1-5, with 7 bases fitting TRBD1. This CDR3 is 17 amino acids long. V lost 3 bases, J lost 3 bases, and 11 bases stayed unmatched. CDR1 is LNHDA, CDR2 SQIVND, per germline (reference sequence). The CDR3 reads CASSIGDRDYYNQPQHF. In nucleotides, the CDR3 is TGTGCCAGTAGTATCGGCGACAGGGATTATTACAATCAGCCCCAGCATTTT.

The gene calls are TRBV27 and TRBJ1-5; D possibly corresponds to TRBD1 (5 bases). Trimming shortened V by 2 bases and J by 1 base, and 12 bases separated the two germline ends. The CDR3 is made up of 16 amino acids. Per the germline V gene, CDR1 is MNHEY and CDR2 is SMNVEV (reference sequence). The CDR3 DNA reads TGTGCCAGCAGTTTAATGGGCAGGGTAAGCAATCAGCCCCAGCATTTT. Amino acid sequence: CASSLMGRVSNQPQHF.

V is TRBV7-9 and J is TRBJ2-4, with 8 bases aligning to TRBD1. With V trimmed by 4 bases and J by 0 bases, 8 bases remained unmatched. CDR3 length: 17 amino acids. Germline CDR1 and CDR2: SEHNR and FQNEAQ (reference sequence). CDR3 bases: TGTGCCAGCAGCTCTAACCGGGACAGGATAGCCAAAAACATTCAGTACTTC. Encoded protein: CASSSNRDRIAKNIQYF.

This clone was found once. The chain couples TRBV4-1 to TRBJ2-1; 7 positions match TRBD2. CDR3 length: 14 residues. CDR1 is MGHRA, CDR2 YSYEKL, per germline. J lost 8 bases, V lost 1 base, and 5 bases had no gene match. This chain's CDR3 is CASSQVAGVDEQFF. CDR3 in DNA: TGCGCCAGCAGCCAAGTAGCGGGTGTGGATGAGCAGTTCTTC.

The chain joins TRBV4-1 to TRBJ2-7, with D perhaps TRBD1 (6 bases). Trimming took off 1 base at V and 2 bases at J, with 15 bases between the two ends. The length of the CDR3 is 16 residues. Germline lookup yields CDR1 MGHRA and CDR2 YSYEKL. In DNA, the CDR3 is TGCGCCAGCAGCCAAGTAGGTGCAGGGGACACCTACGAGCAGTACTTC. This sequence encodes CASSQVGAGDTYEQYF.

The chain is built from TRBV6-6 and TRBJ1-3, with a weak D call TRBD1 (6 bases). V was cut by 6 bases and J by 3 bases, with 15 bases left in between. The CDR3 consists of 15 residues. Germline loops: CDR1 MNHNY, CDR2 SVGAGI (reference sequence). CDR3 sequence reads: CASSSGQRLGNTIYF. CDR3 sequence (DNA): TGTGCCAGCAGCTCCGGACAGAGACTTGGAAACACCATATATTTT.

This chain links TRBV5-1 with TRBJ1-1; TRBD1 might be the D (6 bases). The CDR3 runs 15 residues. The V end was cut by 4 bases, the J end by 5 bases, with 18 bases between. Germline V gene data show CDR1 as SGHRS and CDR2 as YFSETQ. DNA for the CDR3: TGCGCCAGCAGCCGCTATTTGACAGGTGAGACTGAAGCTTTCTTT. Its translation: CASSRYLTGETEAFF.

This clone is a singleton in its sample. This chain uses TRBV5-4 with TRBJ2-7; D call uncertain. This CDR3 has 14 residues. The V end lost 1 base, the J end lost 3 bases, and 11 bases lay between the germline ends. Germline V CDR1 and CDR2: SGHNT, YYREEE (reference sequence). The CDR3 is CASSLSGSGYEQYF. Written as DNA, the CDR3 is TGTGCCAGCAGCTTGTCAGGAAGTGGCTACGAGCAGTACTTC.

This chain uses TRBV7-2 with TRBJ1-6; D ambiguous. This CDR3 has 12 amino acids. The germline V and J ends were trimmed by 3 bases and 10 bases, with 7 bases remaining between them. Germline V lookup: CDR1 SGHTA, CDR2 FQGNSA. CDR3 loop: CASSLLGSPLHF. In DNA, the CDR3 is TGTGCCAGCAGCTTGCTTGGATCACCCCTCCACTTT.

This clone has only a few counts. The V gene is TRBV27, the J gene TRBJ2-1, with 11 bases matching TRBD1. CDR3 size: 16 residues. Germline loops: CDR1 MNHEY, CDR2 SMNVEV (reference sequence). The V gene end was trimmed by 6 bases and the J gene end by 8 bases; junction bases not matched to a gene: 12. The CDR3 reads CASSPTGTGGIYEQFF. As DNA, the CDR3 is TGTGCCAGCAGCCCTACCGGGACAGGGGGTATCTATGAGCAGTTCTTC.

This clone was recorded once. This CDR3 reads CASKQGWNTEAFF. DNA for the CDR3: TGTGCCAGCAAGCAGGGGTGGAACACTGAAGCTTTCTTT. V and J are TRBV2 and TRBJ1-1; perhaps TRBD1 as D (6 bases). The V end lost 7 bases, the J end lost 1 base, and 10 bases lay between the germline ends. Germline CDR1 reads SNHLY; CDR2 reads FYNNEI. The CDR3 is 13 residues long.

The V and J genes are TRBV5-1 and TRBJ1-5; 9 positions agree with TRBD1. Germline CDR1 and CDR2: SGHRS and YFSETQ. The junction had 2 bases not matched to a gene; V was cut back by 4 bases and J by 6 bases. This CDR3 comprises 13 residues. The CDR3 nucleotides read TGCGCCAGCAGCCTGGACAGGGGTCAGCCCCAGCATTTT. Translating it yields CASSLDRGQPQHF.

This clone has just a few counts. The chain couples TRBV21-1 to TRBJ1-3. TRBV21-1 represents a pseudogene. This CDR3 region has 16 residues. The CDR3 sequence: CASYRGRRYSGNTIYF. The CDR3 DNA reads as TGTGCCAGCTACCGGGGCCGGCGTTACTCTGGAAACACCATATATTTT.

The genes are TRBV11-3 and TRBJ2-1; D gene unclear. This CDR3 is 16 amino acids long. The ends were cut back, 4 bases at V and 2 bases at J, with 15 bases in the middle. CDR1 is SGHNT and CDR2 is YENEEA in the germline V gene. The CDR3 DNA sequence: TGTGCCAGCAGCTCGACCTGGCAGAAGCCCTACAATGAGCAGTTCTTC. This sequence encodes CASSSTWQKPYNEQFF.

The J gene is TRBJ2-1, the V gene TRBV30; TRBD1 aligns across 9 bases. Germline assignment: CDR1 GTSNPN and CDR2 SVGIG (reference sequence). V was pared by 3 bases and J by 7 bases, with 7 bases of the junction left unmatched. The CDR3 consists of 14 residues. The DNA for the CDR3 is TGTGCCTGGAGAAGAAGGGACAGGGTGAATGAGCAGTTCTTC. It specifies CAWRRRDRVNEQFF.

In its sample, this clone was seen once. The chain has TRBV5-8 and TRBJ1-5, with D maybe TRBD1 (6 bases). In germline, CDR1 is SGHTS, CDR2 YDEGEE. This CDR3 region has 17 residues. V was shortened by 2 bases and J by 0 bases, with 15 bases between the two germline ends. CDR3 sequence: CASSFYTTGTSNQPQHF. The CDR3 nucleotides are TGTGCCAGCAGCTTTTATACGACAGGAACTAGCAATCAGCCCCAGCATTTT.

The chain has TRBV5-6 and TRBJ2-5; D remains ambiguous. CDR1 SGHDT and CDR2 YYEEEE come from the germline V gene. This CDR3 is built from 16 residues. V shed 1 base and J shed 0 bases, with 13 bases lying between them. Here the CDR3 DNA reads TGTGCCAGCAGCTTGATTTCGACTGTGTACCAAGAGACCCAGTACTTC. The encoded protein is CASSLISTVYQETQYF.

This clone was found once. This sequence joins TRBV25-1 and TRBJ1-6; 8 bases map to TRBD1. Germline trimming cut 4 bases from V and 14 bases from J; bases unmatched to any gene: 13. This CDR3 spans 15 amino acids. CDR1 and CDR2 (germline): MGHDK, SYGVNS. The CDR3 nucleotides read TGTGCCAGCAGTGCGACAGGGGAACTCTCAGGGACCCTCCACTTT. Translated: CASSATGELSGTLHF.

The chain is built from TRBV30 and TRBJ1-2, with 9 bases identical to TRBD1. The CDR3 runs 15 residues. Looked up from germline, CDR1 is GTSNPN and CDR2 is SVGIG (reference sequence). The V segment lost 3 bases and the J segment 2 bases; nucleotides outside the gene matches: 7. CDR3 nucleotide sequence: TGTGCCTGGAGCCCGGACAGGGGCCGGAACTATGGCTACACCTTC. Translation gives CAWSPDRGRNYGYTF. The whole variable domain, remainder taken from reference TRBV30 and TRBJ1-2, is SQTIHQWPATLVQPVGSPLSLECTVEGTSNPNLYWYRQAAGRGLQLLFYSVGIGQISSEVPQNLSASRPQDRQFILSSKKLLLSDSGFYLCAWSPDRGRNYGYTFGSGTRLTVV.

The rearrangement uses TRBV6-5 and TRBJ2-7, with D possibly matching TRBD1 (5 bases). There are 13 residues in the CDR3. Germline lookup yields CDR1 MNHEY and CDR2 SVGAGI. V shed 2 bases and J shed 3 bases, with 8 bases lying between them. CDR3 in DNA: TGTGCCAGCAGTTACGGGGCAGGCTACGAGCAGTACTTC. It encodes CASSYGAGYEQYF.

This chain uses TRBV5-1 with TRBJ1-4; 8 nucleotides agree with TRBD1. V shed 4 bases, J shed 13 bases, and the junction held 15 bases outside the gene matches. This CDR3 region has 15 residues. Germline V gives CDR1 SGHRS, CDR2 YFSETQ. The CDR3 here is CASSPGTGPDLVLFF. CDR3 DNA: TGCGCCAGCAGCCCTGGGACAGGCCCAGATTTAGTACTGTTTTTT.